The 26 T cell receptor beta chains below were found in one sample sequenced in a study of breast tumors, draining lymph nodes, adjacent tissues (dated by TCRdb to the mid-2010s). Library preparation employed multiplex PCR. Instrument used: Illumina HiSeq 2000. The public reads were quality trimmed at Q25 with fastp and then assembled into clones with MiXCR by TCRdb, keeping productive beta chains. Identical CDR3 protein sequences are pooled into one entry, listed with their most common genes and DNA. A total of over 200,000 distinct CDR3 sequences appear in this sample, less than 40% of them only once. The ten largest make up approximately 3.3% of the sample. Lymph node samples were obtained from the axillary draining lymph nodes of breast cancer patients. Sequenced material: axillary lymph node tissue. These receptors came from a female donor with breast cancer. Some clones in this sample may be carry-over from other donors' samples.

The table lists this clonotype with a count of one. The junction differs from germline at one of its ends, possibly a read error. The chain couples TRBV7-9 to TRBJ2-7, with 11 bases lining up with TRBD2. Germline CDR1 reads SEHNR; CDR2 reads FQNEAQ (reference sequence). CDR3 length equals 15 residues. CDR3 sequence (DNA): TGTGCCAGCAGCGGATTAGCGGGGGGGCGAGAGACCCAGCACTTC. Encoded protein: CASSGLAGGRETQHF.

This clonotype was observed many times. This chain links TRBV10-1 with TRBJ2-1; 10 nucleotides agree with TRBD2. The V gene end was trimmed by 4 bases and the J gene end by 6 bases; junction bases not matched to a gene: 3. The germline V gene encodes CDR1 WNHNN and CDR2 SYGVQD (reference sequence). The CDR3 runs to 14 residues. CDR3 sequence (DNA): TGCGCCAGCAGTGTAGTAGCGGGAGGCAATGAGCAGTTCTTC. Protein: CASSVVAGGNEQFF.

This clonotype was counted at least ten times. For the CDR3, the DNA is TGCGCCAGCAGCTACATAGCGGGAACAGGGCCAGATACGCAGTATTTT. This gives the protein CASSYIAGTGPDTQYF. The chain recombines TRBV5-1 with TRBJ2-3; 8 nucleotides line up with TRBD2. Germline-derived CDR1 and CDR2 are SGHRS and YFSETQ. Trimming took 3 bases from V and 4 from J; bases not matched to a gene: 10. The CDR3 is 16 residues long.

The table lists this clonotype with many counts. The rearrangement uses TRBV19 and TRBJ1-5; the match to TRBD1 covers 7 bases. Looked up from germline, CDR1 is LNHDA and CDR2 is SQIVND (reference sequence). The CDR3 spans 12 residues. V lost 6 bases, J lost 6 bases, and 2 bases stayed unmatched. CDR3 in amino acids: CASRQGFQPQHF. The CDR3 DNA is TGTGCCAGTAGACAGGGGTTTCAGCCCCAGCATTTT.

CDR3 sequence (DNA): TGTGCCAGCAGTGAGGGCAACAATTGGGCAACTAATGAAAAACTGTTTTTT. Amino acid sequence: CASSEGNNWATNEKLFF. The rearrangement joins TRBV2 to TRBJ1-4; D uncertain. From germline, CDR1 is SNHLY and CDR2 FYNNEI. V was clipped by 3 bases and J by 0 bases, with 14 bases between them. The CDR3 sequence is 17 residues long.

The chain uses TRBV5-1 and TRBJ2-1; 12 nucleotides match TRBD2. Germline assignment: CDR1 SGHRS and CDR2 YFSETQ. V was clipped by 0 bases and J by 8 bases; unmatched bases: 6. The CDR3 is 16 amino acids. The CDR3 nucleotides are TGCGCCAGCAGCTTGGAGCTAGCGGGAGGGCCATATGAGCAGTTCTTC. Translated: CASSLELAGGPYEQFF.

Only a few counts were recorded for this clonotype. The gene calls are TRBV6-1 and TRBJ1-3; D uncertain. Trimming stripped 3 bases from V and 3 bases from J, with 6 bases between. The CDR3 is 13 residues long. CDR1 and CDR2 (germline): MNHNS, SASEGT. The CDR3 nucleotides are TGTGCCAGCAGTGACAGTTTTGGAAACACCATATATTTT. Amino acid sequence: CASSDSFGNTIYF.

On this clonotype itself: In this CDR3 the conserved last residue, phenylalanine or tryptophan, is missing, so a read error is likely. The DNA is omitted, as the CDR3 cannot be located on it reliably, and the CDR3 follows TCRdb's listing. The V call is TRBV2, the J call TRBJ1-6. The CDR3 contains 9 residues when both ends are counted. Germline CDR1 and CDR2: SNHLY and FYNNEI. CDR3: CASRDLTFS.

The CDR3 loop reads CASSQSLAGGQDQETQYF. The CDR3 bases are TGTGCCAGCAGCCAATCGCTAGCGGGGGGGCAGGACCAAGAGACCCAGTACTTC. V is TRBV16 and J is TRBJ2-5; 12 bases fit TRBD2. The junction had 5 bases not matched to a gene; V was cut back by 0 bases and J by 0 bases. The CDR3 contains 18 residues. The V gene's germline CDR1 is KGHSY and CDR2 FQNENV.

To note about this clonotype: Being one base from a much bigger clone, this may be a read error. V and J are TRBV9 and TRBJ2-7; 8 positions match TRBD1. CDR3 length equals 15 residues. Germline CDR1 and CDR2: SGDLS and YYNGEE. CDR3 in DNA: TGTGCCAGCGGCGTAGACCCGGACAGGGTCTACGAGCAGTACTTC. Encoded protein: CASGVDPDRVYEQYF. The variable domain in full, completed from reference TRBV9 and TRBJ2-7, reads DSGVTQTPKHLITATGQRVTLRCSPRSGDLSVYWYQQSLDQGLQFLIQYYNGEERAKGNILERFSAQQFPDLHSELNLSSLELGDSALYFCASGVDPDRVYEQYFGPGTRLTVT.

This clonotype occurred many times. Relative to the germline gene, one junction end is altered; a read error may explain this. CDR3 protein: CSAELQGGKLFF. The CDR3 DNA reads TGCAGCGCTGAACTACAGGGAGGAAAACTGTTTTTT. The V gene is TRBV29-1, the J gene TRBJ1-4; D perhaps matches TRBD1 (6 bases). CDR1 SQVTM and CDR2 ANQGSEA come from the germline V gene. CDR3 length: 12 amino acids.

The chain links TRBV3-1 to TRBJ2-3; 8 bases are shared with TRBD2. Germline V gene sequence: CDR1 LGHDT, CDR2 YNNKEL (reference sequence). This CDR3 has 14 amino acids. V shed 5 bases, J shed 4 bases, and the junction held 5 bases outside the gene matches. The CDR3 sequence is CASSTGGPSDTQYF. CDR3 DNA: TGTGCCAGCAGCACGGGAGGGCCTTCAGATACGCAGTATTTT.

In this sample, this clonotype turned up many times. This rearrangement joins TRBV20-1 to TRBJ1-5; TRBD1 matches 11 bases. J gave up 1 base and V 4 bases, and 6 bases lay outside the gene matches. This CDR3 contains 16 residues. CDR1 DFQATT and CDR2 SNEGSKA come from the germline V gene (reference sequence). CDR3 in amino acids: CSATRTGGGSNQPQHF. CDR3 DNA: TGCAGTGCTACCCGGACAGGGGGCGGAAGCAATCAGCCCCAGCATTTT.

The table lists this clonotype with a few counts. The chain links TRBV11-2 to TRBJ1-1; no firm D call. The length of the CDR3 is 14 residues. Trimming removed 6 bases from V and 7 bases from J, with 18 bases in between. CDR1 is SGHAT and CDR2 is FQNNGV in the germline V gene. CDR3 in amino acids: CASSSSRTPVEAFF. The CDR3, as DNA: TGTGCCAGCAGTTCTTCAAGGACCCCAGTTGAAGCTTTCTTT.

This chain joins TRBV7-2 and TRBJ1-3, with D perhaps matching TRBD1 (5 bases). The germline V and J ends were trimmed by 6 bases and 4 bases, with 13 bases remaining between them. Germline lookup yields CDR1 SGHTA and CDR2 FQGNSA. This CDR3 contains 14 residues. The CDR3 nucleotides are TGTGCCAGCAGTTCTAGCGGGGGAGGAAACACCATATATTTT. Encoded protein: CASSSSGGGNTIYF.

The chain uses TRBV11-1 and TRBJ2-3; D is ambiguous. V lost 3 bases to trimming and J lost 2 bases, with 12 bases between them. Looked up from germline, CDR1 is SGHAT and CDR2 is FQDESV (reference sequence). This CDR3 is built from 15 residues. The CDR3 spells CASSFWDTATDTQYF. For the CDR3, the DNA is TGTGCCAGCAGCTTCTGGGATACCGCCACAGATACGCAGTATTTT.

This clonotype was seen repeatedly, ten times or more. The CDR3 region is CASSLGRAGNEQYF. The CDR3 bases are TGTGCCAGCAGCTTAGGCAGGGCTGGTAACGAGCAGTACTTC. The chain is built from TRBV7-2 and TRBJ2-7; maybe TRBD1 (5 bases). Trimming shortened V by 1 base and J by 5 bases, and 12 bases separated the two germline ends. The CDR3 consists of 14 residues. The germline CDR1 and CDR2 sequences are SGHTA and FQGNSA.

Turning to this clonotype: The junction shows a germline mismatch at one end, possibly a read error. The chain joins TRBV20-1 to TRBJ2-6, with D tentatively TRBD1 or TRBD2 (7 bases each). The CDR3 covers 13 residues. Looked up from germline, CDR1 is DFQATT and CDR2 is SNEGSKA (reference sequence). The CDR3 DNA follows: TGCAGTGCTAGAAGGGAGGGGGCCAACGCCCTGACTTTC. It yields the protein CSARREGANALTF.

This clonotype was seen at least ten times. CDR3 loop: CASSMGQGTNEKLFF. As DNA, the CDR3 is TGTGCCAGCAGCATGGGACAGGGGACTAATGAAAAACTGTTTTTT. The chain carries TRBV5-4 and TRBJ1-4; 10 bases line up with TRBD1. The CDR3 sequence is 15 residues long. Per germline, CDR1 SGHNT and CDR2 YYREEE (reference sequence). V dropped 4 bases and J dropped 2; count of bases not matched to a gene: 2.

There are a few counts of this clonotype. V is TRBV6-5 and J is TRBJ2-7, with D perhaps TRBD1 (6 bases). Germline CDR1 is MNHEY and CDR2 is SVGAGI. V shed 5 bases and J shed 7 bases, with 24 bases lying between them. This CDR3 is 16 amino acids long. The chain's CDR3 is CASSQMGHRALGEQYF. The DNA of the CDR3 is TGTGCCAGCAGTCAAATGGGGCACAGGGCCTTGGGAGAGCAGTACTTC.

In its sample, this clonotype was seen many times. This chain joins TRBV10-1 and TRBJ2-2, with a weak D call TRBD1 (6 bases). Trimming pared 0 bases from V and 0 bases from J, leaving 14 bases between. CDR1 is WNHNN, CDR2 SYGVQD, per germline (reference sequence). The CDR3 is 18 amino acids. The CDR3 DNA reads TGCGCCAGCAGTGAGTCGGGCAGGGGACCGTCGAACACCGGGGAGCTGTTTTTT. It is translated as CASSESGRGPSNTGELFF.

This clonotype has a handful of counts. This sequence joins TRBV25-1 and TRBJ1-1; no definite D call. Germline V lookup: CDR1 MGHDK, CDR2 SYGVNS. The CDR3 covers 11 residues. The V end was cut by 6 bases, the J end by 7 bases, with 9 bases between. The DNA of the CDR3 is TGTGCCAGCAGGGGTAACGGTGAAGCTTTCTTT. It codes for CASRGNGEAFF.

This clonotype appeared many times. This chain connects TRBV5-1 to TRBJ2-1; D call uncertain. V was shortened by 0 bases and J by 6 bases, with 10 bases between the two germline ends. This CDR3 has 14 amino acids. In germline, CDR1 is SGHRS, CDR2 YFSETQ. Here the CDR3 DNA reads TGCGCCAGCAGCTTGGCGCAGGCTCGCAATGAGCAGTTCTTC. Its translation is CASSLAQARNEQFF.

This CDR3 is CASSDSGGLGEQYF. Written as DNA, the CDR3 is TGTGCCAGCAGTGATTCAGGGGGCTTGGGCGAGCAGTACTTC. The chain joins TRBV2 to TRBJ2-7; 8 bases agree with TRBD1. Looked up from germline, CDR1 is SNHLY and CDR2 is FYNNEI. V shed 3 bases and J 6 bases; nucleotides not matched to a gene: 7. The CDR3 is 14 amino acids.

Note on this clonotype: One base away lies a much larger clone, so this may be a sequencing read error. This rearrangement joins TRBV25-1 to TRBJ2-1; D may be TRBD2 (7 bases). This CDR3 is built from 15 residues. V dropped 10 bases and J dropped 7 bases, with 23 bases sitting between them. Germline CDR1 is MGHDK and CDR2 is SYGVNS. CDR3 nucleotides: TGTGCCAACAGCGACATGGGGGGGGCGACGAATGAGCAGTTCTTC. As protein: CANSDMGGATNEQFF.

The chain is built from TRBV28 and TRBJ2-7, with 7 bases identical to TRBD1. CDR1 MDHEN and CDR2 SYDVKM come from the germline V gene. This CDR3 comprises 14 residues. With V trimmed by 7 bases and J by 2 bases, 8 bases remained unmatched. CDR3 in DNA: TGTGCCAGCACGCCGTTCCAGGGGGCCTACGAGCAGTACTTC. It translates to CASTPFQGAYEQYF.